This T cell receptor (beta chain) was retrieved from a study of control samples from healthy donors and cancer patients. TCRdb keeps only in-frame clones here, not all; method: immunoSEQ multiplex PCR. The sample yields roughly 120,000 clones, around 88% seen once. Germline V gene lookup returns CDR1 GTSNPN and CDR2 SVGIG (reference sequence). V lost 1 base to trimming and J lost 2 bases, with 5 bases between them. The CDR3 is 12 amino acids. The sequenced sample was blood. This chain uses TRBV30 with TRBJ2-5; D call uncertain. The sequence came from a man aged 35 to 55 in good health. The CDR3 nucleotides are TGTGCCTGGAGTGACAGACAAGAGACCCAGTACTTC. It translates to CAWSDRQETQYF.